The clone carrying this T cell receptor beta chain was recorded at least ten times. Antigen: not known. The TCRbeta library incorporated unique molecular identifiers. Using its own MiXCR run on the PCR reads, TCRdb lists one record per CDR3 protein. The sample has 30,000 or so distinct CDR3 sequences; around 7% are singletons. This sample was included in a study of T-cell reconstitution after alpha-beta-depleted transplantation in children. The ends were cut back, 5 bases at V and 2 bases at J, with 10 bases in the middle. The CDR3 spans 15 residues. Germline loops: CDR1 LNHDA, CDR2 SQIVND (reference sequence). Notes on the study in general: Several hundred expanded graft clones reportedly were the source of alpha-beta T cells about two months after transplant. When one year had passed after transplant, most T-cell counts and diversity came from newly produced T cells. The origin of high day-60 TCRbeta diversity in some patients lay in surviving recipient T cells and thymic progenitors.

The clonotype was recovered from a child younger than two who had a stem cell transplant for acute myeloid leukemia, so the T cells may come from the graft donor. The starting material was peripheral blood, obtained 60 days after TCRalphabeta/CD19-depleted stem cell transplant. The chain couples TRBV19 to TRBJ2-6; D might be TRBD1 (6 bases). The CDR3 DNA sequence: TGTGCCAGTAGTCTTGGGACACCTGGGGCCAACGTCCTGACTTTC. Translation gives CASSLGTPGANVLTF.